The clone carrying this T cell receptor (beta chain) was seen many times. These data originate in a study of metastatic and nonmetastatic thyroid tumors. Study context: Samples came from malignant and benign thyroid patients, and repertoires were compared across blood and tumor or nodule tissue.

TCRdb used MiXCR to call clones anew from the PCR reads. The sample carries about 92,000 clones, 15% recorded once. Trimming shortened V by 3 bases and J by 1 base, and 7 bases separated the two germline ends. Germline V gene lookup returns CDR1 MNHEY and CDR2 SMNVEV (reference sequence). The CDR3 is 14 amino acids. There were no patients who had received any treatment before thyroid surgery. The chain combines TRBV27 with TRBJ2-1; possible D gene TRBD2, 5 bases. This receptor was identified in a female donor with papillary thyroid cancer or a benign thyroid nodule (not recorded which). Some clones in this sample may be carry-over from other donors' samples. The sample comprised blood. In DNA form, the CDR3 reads TGTGCCAGCAGTTTGCGGGCATCCTACAATGAGCAGTTCTTC. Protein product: CASSLRASYNEQFF.